One and the same sample provided the 5 T cell receptor beta chains below, sequenced in a study of T-cell reconstitution after alpha-beta-depleted transplantation in children. Unique molecular identifiers tagged the TCRbeta library. TCRdb reprocessed the PCR reads with MiXCR, giving one entry per CDR3 protein. The sample contains around 440,000 distinct CDR3 sequences, roughly a tenth of which appear only once. Sequencing used PBMCs, obtained before TCRalphabeta/CD19-depleted stem cell transplant. The receptors originated from a child younger than 10 with inherited bone marrow failure, due to receive a stem cell transplant.

This clonotype was recorded many times. This chain joins TRBV11-2 and TRBJ2-3, with TRBD2 matching over 10 bases. Germline V gene lookup returns CDR1 SGHAT and CDR2 FQNNGV. V dropped 1 base and J dropped 5; count of bases not matched to a gene: 12. There are 18 residues in the CDR3. The CDR3 nucleotides read TGTGCCAGCAGCTTAGTTCCGGGACTAGCGCCCCGGGGAGATACGCAGTATTTT. Translated: CASSLVPGLAPRGDTQYF.

This clonotype came up many times. The chain has TRBV29-1 and TRBJ2-5; D might be TRBD2 (7 bases). Germline loops: CDR1 SQVTM, CDR2 ANQGSEA. This CDR3 has 14 residues. The V end lost 2 bases, the J end lost 4 bases, and 14 bases lay between the germline ends. CDR3 loop: CSVEWGGSGETQYF. In nucleotides, the CDR3 is TGCAGCGTTGAATGGGGGGGCAGCGGAGAGACCCAGTACTTC.

In its sample, this clonotype was seen once. CDR3 coding DNA: TGTGCCAGCAGCCACGTTCTGGGAGATACGCAGTATTTT. Its protein is CASSHVLGDTQYF. The chain carries TRBV14 and TRBJ2-3; D not certain. The germline V and J ends were trimmed by 3 bases and 5 bases, with 9 bases remaining between them. Per germline, CDR1 SGHDN and CDR2 FVKESK. There are 13 residues in the CDR3.

At least ten counts were recorded for this clonotype. The chain couples TRBV20-1 to TRBJ1-2, with 9 bases that match TRBD1. Germline V lookup: CDR1 DFQATT, CDR2 SNEGSKA (reference sequence). This CDR3 is built from 14 residues. With V trimmed by 2 bases and J by 4 bases, 5 bases remained unmatched. CDR3 in amino acids: CSARPGQGPYGYTF. The CDR3 region has the DNA TGCAGTGCTAGACCGGGACAGGGCCCCTATGGCTACACCTTC.

The CDR3 reads CASSPQGTSGSDEQFF. As DNA, the CDR3 is TGTGCCAGCAGTCCGCAGGGGACTAGCGGGAGCGATGAGCAGTTCTTC. The gene calls are TRBV28 and TRBJ2-1; TRBD2 matches at 14 bases. Germline V gene data show CDR1 as MDHEN and CDR2 as SYDVKM. V shed 5 bases, J shed 8 bases, and the junction held 8 bases outside the gene matches. CDR3 length: 16 residues.